These 2 T cell receptor beta chains were sequenced from one sample in a study of blood T cell repertoires in COVID-19. Repertoires were generated with immunoSEQ multiplex PCR, while TCRdb's copy carries only in-frame clones and drops some. The sample has 200,000 to 300,000 clones; approximately 87% are singletons. The sample consisted of peripheral blood. These receptors were obtained from a woman in her fifties or sixties with acute or convalescent COVID-19.

The chain carries TRBV6-1 and TRBJ1-4, with 7 bases identical to TRBD1. The CDR3 extends over 16 amino acids. With 3 bases clipped from V and 8 bases from J, the junction kept 12 bases outside the gene matches. Germline V lookup: CDR1 MNHNS, CDR2 SASEGT. The CDR3 reads CASSDNRGQSSEKLFF. CDR3 DNA sequence: TGTGCCAGCAGTGATAACAGGGGACAGTCTTCAGAAAAACTGTTTTTT.

This rearrangement joins TRBV2 to TRBJ2-7, with 12 bases matching TRBD2. The CDR3 extends over 15 amino acids. Germline assignment: CDR1 SNHLY and CDR2 FYNNEI. After removal of 6 bases from V and 2 bases from J, the junction contained 5 bases not matched to a gene. Written as DNA, the CDR3 is TGTGCCAGCAGGCGAACTAGCGGGGGGACCTACGAGCAGTACTTC. This encodes CASRRTSGGTYEQYF.